This T cell receptor beta chain came from a study of CD8+CD57+ T cells in acquired aplastic anemia. Background on the study: Roughly 3.2 ug was the average amount of DNA from sorted CD4+ and CD8+ cells. General study findings and limits: Shared by patients and controls, twenty-nine CD8+ CDR3s were abundant in patients.

Genomic DNA served as template for TCR beta VDJ and CDR3 profiling. TCRdb re-called the reads with MiXCR, one entry per CDR3 protein. The data show some 47,000 distinct CDR3 sequences, about 78% seen once. Germline-derived CDR1 and CDR2 are SGHDT and YYEEEE. V was clipped by 2 bases and J by 9 bases; unmatched bases: 8. This CDR3 is 14 amino acids long. Worth noting for this clonotype: The antigen remains unidentified.

This sequence was found in a human donor in good health, serving as a control. The chain recombines TRBV5-6 with TRBJ1-5; 7 bases map to TRBD1. Sequenced sample: sorted CD4+, CD8+, or CD8+CD57+ T cells (not recorded which) from PBMCs. DNA of the CDR3: TGTGCCAGCAGCTTCGGGACAGAGGCACGGCCCCAGCATTTT. This translates into CASSFGTEARPQHF.